A single sample gave rise to the 30 T cell receptor beta chains below, sequenced in a study of OX40 agonist ivuxolimab in advanced cancers. The library was generated by the immunoSEQ multiplex PCR assay. Here the immuneACCESS table is served through TCRdb, limited to in-frame sequences with V and J called. Missing clones are a known gap in these copies; in checked studies unresolved V genes cover under half, and the rest lacks a known reason. The sample table lists under 100,000 clones, approximately 85% of them with a count of one. The ten largest clones take up approximately 2.3% of the sample. Here the sequenced sample was CD4+ or CD8+ T cells sorted from blood, taken in a trial of the OX40 agonist ivuxolimab. These receptors originate from an adult with an advanced solid tumor such as melanoma, head and neck, liver or kidney cancer.

The CDR3 DNA follows: TGTGCCAGCAGCTTCCAGGGAAACGGCTACACCTTC. Amino acids: CASSFQGNGYTF. V gene TRBV7-9 combines with J gene TRBJ1-2; D is perhaps TRBD1 (5 bases). V was pared by 3 bases and J by 8 bases, with 10 bases between. CDR3 length: 12 residues. Per the germline V gene, CDR1 is SEHNR and CDR2 is FQNEAQ (reference sequence).

V gene TRBV9 combines with J gene TRBJ1-6; no clear D. V was trimmed by 4 bases and J by 0 bases, leaving 14 bases between them. The CDR3 extends over 17 amino acids. Germline lookup yields CDR1 SGDLS and CDR2 YYNGEE. CDR3 loop: CASSPNQPGSYNSPLHF. The CDR3 nucleotides read TGTGCCAGCAGCCCCAACCAGCCGGGCTCCTATAATTCACCCCTCCACTTT. Together with reference TRBV9 and TRBJ1-6, the CDR3 gives the full variable domain: DSGVTQTPKHLITATGQRVTLRCSPRSGDLSVYWYQQSLDQGLQFLIQYYNGEERAKGNILERFSAQQFPDLHSELNLSSLELGDSALYFCASSPNQPGSYNSPLHFGNGTRLTVT.

This clone was seen a handful of times. The rearrangement uses TRBV9 and TRBJ1-6; no clear D gene. The germline V and J ends were trimmed by 3 bases and 7 bases, with 11 bases remaining between them. This CDR3 region has 14 residues. Germline lookup yields CDR1 SGDLS and CDR2 YYNGEE. The CDR3 here is CASSGVANNSPLHF. The CDR3 coding sequence is TGTGCCAGCAGCGGGGTGGCAAACAATTCACCCCTCCACTTT.

The V and J genes are TRBV27 and TRBJ2-3; a possible D gene is TRBD2 (5 bases). There are 13 residues in the CDR3. The germline V and J ends were trimmed by 5 bases and 1 base, with 7 bases remaining between them. In germline, CDR1 is MNHEY, CDR2 SMNVEV (reference sequence). The CDR3 reads CASSPAGTDTQYF. The CDR3 DNA reads TGTGCCAGCAGTCCAGCGGGCACAGATACGCAGTATTTT.

The V gene is TRBV19, the J gene TRBJ1-1; D perhaps matches TRBD1 (6 bases). The germline V gene encodes CDR1 LNHDA and CDR2 SQIVND (reference sequence). The ends were cut back, 5 bases at V and 1 base at J, with 20 bases in the middle. The CDR3 is 17 residues long. The CDR3 loop is CASSPYLTGFGNTEAFF. CDR3 DNA sequence: TGTGCCAGTAGTCCCTATCTAACAGGGTTTGGGAACACTGAAGCTTTCTTT. Filled out from reference TRBV19 and TRBJ1-1, the complete variable domain reads DGGITQSPKYLFRKEGQNVTLSCEQNLNHDAMYWYRQDPGQGLRLIYYSQIVNDFQKGDIAEGYSVSREKKESFPLTVTSAQKNPTAFYLCASSPYLTGFGNTEAFFGQGTRLTVV.

This CDR3 is CAIPPSPGLGPDTGELFF. The DNA of the CDR3 is TGTGCCATCCCCCCTAGTCCGGGTTTGGGGCCGGACACCGGGGAGCTGTTTTTT. V usage is TRBV7-9 and J usage is TRBJ2-2, with D possibly matching TRBD1 (5 bases). V was pared by 10 bases and J by 3 bases, with 27 bases between. Per germline, CDR1 SEHNR and CDR2 FQNEAQ (reference sequence). The CDR3 runs to 18 residues.

This chain connects TRBV2 to TRBJ1-5; the D gene is possibly TRBD1 (5 bases). Germline V gives CDR1 SNHLY, CDR2 FYNNEI. V lost 1 base and J lost 2, with 9 bases in between. The CDR3 is 15 residues long. CDR3 residues: CASSEGGSGNQPQHF. Here the CDR3 DNA reads TGTGCCAGCAGTGAAGGGGGGTCGGGCAATCAGCCCCAGCATTTT.

This clone has only one observation. The CDR3 region has the DNA TGTGCCAGTAGAGGGGGACAGATATCAACCCATAGCAATCAGCCCCAGCATTTT. Translating gives CASRGGQISTHSNQPQHF. The chain employs TRBV19 and TRBJ1-5; 7 positions match TRBD1. Germline V CDR1 and CDR2: LNHDA, SQIVND (reference sequence). V shed 6 bases and J 0 bases; nucleotides not matched to a gene: 14. The CDR3 has 18 residues.

V gene TRBV28 combines with J gene TRBJ1-2; tentative D call: TRBD1 (5 bases). The V and J ends lost 1 base and 5 bases respectively, with 8 bases between them. The CDR3 sequence is 13 residues long. Per the germline V gene, CDR1 is MDHEN and CDR2 is SYDVKM. The CDR3 DNA is TGTGCCAGCAGTTTATTTTCAGGGTATGGCTACACCTTC. Its translation: CASSLFSGYGYTF.

This clone appeared a single time. V is TRBV2 and J is TRBJ2-3; D ambiguous. The ends were cut back, 3 bases at V and 1 base at J, with 11 bases in the middle. This CDR3 spans 15 amino acids. Germline CDR1 is SNHLY and CDR2 is FYNNEI. The CDR3 protein is CASSDVSGGTDTQYF. CDR3 in DNA: TGTGCCAGCAGTGATGTTTCTGGCGGCACAGATACGCAGTATTTT.

The rearrangement joins TRBV5-1 to TRBJ1-3, with D unresolved. This CDR3 has 15 residues. V was cut by 4 bases and J by 0 bases, with 11 bases left in between. Germline V CDR1 and CDR2: SGHRS, YFSETQ. The CDR3 coding sequence is TGCGCCAGCAGCCCCGGGATAGTCTCTGGAAACACCATATATTTT. Its translation is CASSPGIVSGNTIYF.

The V gene is TRBV28, the J gene TRBJ1-2; no reliable D call. This CDR3 region has 15 residues. CDR1 is MDHEN, CDR2 SYDVKM, per germline. The germline V and J ends were trimmed by 5 bases and 1 base, with 14 bases remaining between them. CDR3 sequence: CASSPPGSRNYGYTF. Written as DNA, the CDR3 is TGTGCCAGCAGTCCGCCGGGAAGCCGTAACTATGGCTACACCTTC.

The chain links TRBV28 to TRBJ1-2; no firm D call. The CDR3 is made up of 13 amino acids. Germline CDR1 is MDHEN and CDR2 is SYDVKM. V was trimmed by 3 bases and J by 4 bases, leaving 9 bases between them. The DNA of the CDR3 is TGTGCCAGCAGTTTGGGCCAGTTCTATGGCTACACCTTC. As protein: CASSLGQFYGYTF.

V is TRBV7-2 and J is TRBJ1-3, with D maybe TRBD1 (6 bases). The ends were cut back, 0 bases at V and 4 bases at J, with 13 bases in the middle. Germline V lookup: CDR1 SGHTA, CDR2 FQGNSA. The CDR3 contains 16 residues. The CDR3 protein is CASSLAQGLVGNTIYF. The CDR3 DNA is TGTGCCAGCAGCTTAGCGCAGGGGCTCGTAGGAAACACCATATATTTT.

This clone was detected once. The chain carries TRBV18 and TRBJ2-1; 12 bases are shared with TRBD2. V gave up 5 bases and J gave up 7 bases; unmatched junction bases: 15. The CDR3 totals 18 residues. Germline CDR1 and CDR2: KGHSH and LQKENI. CDR3 region: CASSKGGLAGTAGNEQFF. In nucleotides, the CDR3 is TGTGCCAGCTCAAAGGGGGGACTAGCGGGTACGGCAGGAAATGAGCAGTTCTTC.

The J gene is TRBJ1-5, the V gene TRBV7-2; no definite D call. The germline V gene has CDR1 SGHTA and CDR2 FQGNSA. V was clipped by 0 bases and J by 2 bases, with 11 bases between them. The CDR3 length is 16 residues. CDR3 coding DNA: TGTGCCAGCAGCTTAGCGGAGGGTTGGGGCAATCAGCCCCAGCATTTT. It translates to CASSLAEGWGNQPQHF.

In its sample, this clone was seen a few times. The V gene is TRBV11-2, the J gene TRBJ2-5; D gene unclear. CDR3 length: 13 amino acids. Germline CDR1 reads SGHAT; CDR2 reads FQNNGV. The V end lost 0 bases, the J end lost 7 bases, and 9 bases lay between the germline ends. The CDR3 DNA reads as TGTGCCAGCAGCTTAGAGCCTCCAGGGACCCAGTACTTC. Its protein product is CASSLEPPGTQYF.

In this sample, this clone turned up a few times. The chain links TRBV18 to TRBJ2-5; TRBD1 agrees at 7 bases. This CDR3 has 13 residues. Germline CDR1 reads KGHSH; CDR2 reads LQKENI. The V gene end was trimmed by 6 bases and the J gene end by 3 bases; junction bases not matched to a gene: 4. The DNA of the CDR3 is TGTGCCAGCTCGCAGGGGGACGAAGAGACCCAGTACTTC. This sequence encodes CASSQGDEETQYF.

The rearrangement uses TRBV28 and TRBJ2-7; D is undetermined. Trimming pared 6 bases from V and 5 bases from J, leaving 23 bases between. Germline values: CDR1 MDHEN, CDR2 SYDVKM. The length of the CDR3 is 16 residues. CDR3 sequence: CASSQRFGPGIHEQYF. Written as DNA, the CDR3 is TGTGCCAGCAGCCAAAGGTTTGGGCCTGGTATCCACGAGCAGTACTTC.

The chain is built from TRBV6-1 and TRBJ2-2; either TRBD1 or TRBD2 may fit D (6 bases each). The CDR3 extends over 13 amino acids. Trimming took 6 bases from V and 7 from J, leaving 12 bases between them. Germline V gene sequence: CDR1 MNHNS, CDR2 SASEGT. The CDR3 DNA reads TGTGCCAGCAGCAAAGGGGGGAACGGGGAGCTGTTTTTT. Protein product: CASSKGGNGELFF.

V gene TRBV7-2 combines with J gene TRBJ1-5; a possible D gene is TRBD1 (5 bases). The CDR3 has 16 residues. Trimming left V 4 bases short and J 1 base short, with 14 bases between. CDR1 and CDR2 (germline): SGHTA, FQGNSA. In nucleotides, the CDR3 is TGTGCCAGCAGCTGGGGGGTTCGGATGAGCAATCAGCCCCAGCATTTT. It codes for CASSWGVRMSNQPQHF. The full variable domain, in which reference TRBV7-2 and TRBJ1-5 provide the parts outside the CDR3, is GAGVSQSPSNKVTEKGKDVELRCDPISGHTALYWYRQSLGQGLEFLIYFQGNSAPDKSGLPSDRFSAERTGGSVSTLTIQRTQQEDSAVYLCASSWGVRMSNQPQHFGDGTRLSIL.

In this sample, this clone turned up a few times. CDR3 loop: CASSQDGTLNEQFF. In DNA, the CDR3 is TGTGCCAGCAGCCAAGATGGGACACTCAATGAGCAGTTCTTC. This chain links TRBV4-2 with TRBJ2-1, with D possibly being TRBD1 (6 bases). The CDR3 has 14 amino acids. The V gene's germline CDR1 is LGHNA and CDR2 YNFKEQ. The V and J ends lost 0 bases and 6 bases respectively, with 9 bases between them.

The rearrangement uses TRBV19 and TRBJ1-5, with TRBD1 identical over 7 bases. Trimming cost V 5 bases and J 2 bases; bases outside gene matches: 3. Germline CDR1 reads LNHDA; CDR2 reads SQIVND (reference sequence). The CDR3 runs 14 residues. The CDR3 region has the DNA TGTGCCAGTAGTTGGACAGGAGGCAATCAGCCCCAGCATTTT. It translates to CASSWTGGNQPQHF.

The chain couples TRBV6-6 to TRBJ2-1, with D perhaps matching TRBD1 (5 bases). V was shortened by 4 bases and J by 6 bases, with 10 bases between the two germline ends. This CDR3 contains 13 residues. From germline, CDR1 is MNHNY and CDR2 SVGAGI (reference sequence). The CDR3 is CASSLEQVNEQFF. The CDR3 region has the DNA TGTGCCAGCAGTTTAGAACAGGTCAATGAGCAGTTCTTC.

The V gene is TRBV4-3, the J gene TRBJ1-2; 8 bases are shared with TRBD1. V lost 0 bases to trimming and J lost 2 bases; unmatched junction nucleotides: 2. There are 15 residues in the CDR3. Germline assignment: CDR1 LGHNA and CDR2 YSLEER. The CDR3 nucleotides are TGCGCCAGCAGCCAAGAATACAGGGGGAACTATGGCTACACCTTC. Amino acids: CASSQEYRGNYGYTF.

In DNA form, the CDR3 reads TGTGCCAGCAGCTCCCGGACGGGGAACACTGAAGCTTTCTTT. Translated, it gives CASSSRTGNTEAFF. V and J are TRBV5-4 and TRBJ1-1, with D uncertain. CDR3 size: 14 residues. V was trimmed by 3 bases and J by 1 base, leaving 10 bases between them. Germline V CDR1 and CDR2: SGHNT, YYREEE (reference sequence).

This chain joins TRBV6-1 and TRBJ1-2; possibly TRBD1 for D (6 bases). The CDR3 consists of 14 residues. Germline CDR1 reads MNHNS; CDR2 reads SASEGT. The V and J ends lost 8 bases and 9 bases respectively, with 22 bases between them. The CDR3 DNA is TGTGCCAGCTACCCCACAGGGCCGGACCCGAGCTACACCTTC. Amino acid sequence: CASYPTGPDPSYTF.

The rearrangement links TRBV10-3 to TRBJ1-2, with D unclear. This CDR3 has 16 amino acids. Germline V gene sequence: CDR1 ENHRY, CDR2 SYGVKD. Trimming stripped 4 bases from V and 0 bases from J, with 15 bases between. The CDR3 DNA reads as TGTGCCATCAGTGTAGATCGGATAGTTCCTAACTATGGCTACACCTTC. Translating it yields CAISVDRIVPNYGYTF.

This sequence joins TRBV5-1 and TRBJ2-5; D assignment may be TRBD1 or TRBD2 (5 bases each). This CDR3 is 15 amino acids long. Germline-derived CDR1 and CDR2 are SGHRS and YFSETQ. Trimming pared 0 bases from V and 6 bases from J, leaving 15 bases between. Here the CDR3 reads CASSLEGTPQKTQYF. The DNA for the CDR3 is TGCGCCAGCAGCTTGGAGGGGACGCCACAAAAGACCCAGTACTTC.

The chain links TRBV29-1 to TRBJ1-1; TRBD1 aligns across 7 bases. The germline CDR1 and CDR2 sequences are SQVTM and ANQGSEA. CDR3 length: 13 residues. The trim removed 7 bases at V and 4 bases at J, leaving 9 bases unmatched. CDR3 DNA sequence: TGCAGCGCCCGACAGGGAGAGGGCACTGAAGCTTTCTTT. The encoded protein is CSARQGEGTEAFF.